Below are 6 T cell receptor beta chains sequenced from a single sample in a study of cytotoxic CD8 clonotypes in ibrutinib-treated CLL. Data came from immunoSEQ multiplex PCR; TCRdb stores just in-frame clones and leaves some out. The table shows some 140,000 clones, with about four fifths occurring only once. The material sequenced was PBMCs, taken after 12 months of ibrutinib treatment. The receptors originated from a human donor with chronic lymphocytic leukemia.

The chain employs TRBV7-3 and TRBJ2-3; possible D gene TRBD2, 7 bases. This CDR3 has 17 amino acids. CDR1 and CDR2 from the germline V gene are SGHTA and FQGTGA. Trimming removed 5 bases from V and 3 bases from J, with 21 bases in between. The DNA of the CDR3 is TGTGCCAGCAGCCCATCCGTTCGGGGGGCTTGGACAGATACGCAGTATTTT. Protein: CASSPSVRGAWTDTQYF.

This chain links TRBV27 with TRBJ2-1, with TRBD1 identical over 7 bases. Trimming cost V 4 bases and J 2 bases; bases outside gene matches: 14. Looked up from germline, CDR1 is MNHEY and CDR2 is SMNVEV (reference sequence). The CDR3 runs to 18 residues. The CDR3 DNA reads TGTGCCAGCAGTTCCGGGACAGCCGGGTCAGGCCCCTACAATGAGCAGTTCTTC. Translated, it gives CASSSGTAGSGPYNEQFF.

The CDR3 DNA reads as TGTGCCAGTAGTCCGAAATTGGCGGGATCATACAATGAGCAGTTCTTC. It is translated as CASSPKLAGSYNEQFF. The V gene is TRBV19, the J gene TRBJ2-1, with D maybe TRBD2 (6 bases). The germline V and J ends were trimmed by 5 bases and 4 bases, with 18 bases remaining between them. The CDR3 consists of 16 residues. The germline V gene encodes CDR1 LNHDA and CDR2 SQIVND (reference sequence).

The chain couples TRBV9 to TRBJ2-3; TRBD1 is a possible D gene (5 bases). Per germline, CDR1 SGDLS and CDR2 YYNGEE. V gave up 2 bases and J gave up 5 bases, with 12 bases separating them. CDR3 length: 14 residues. This CDR3 reads CASSVGQGRDTQYF. For the CDR3, the DNA is TGTGCCAGCAGCGTCGGGCAGGGAAGAGATACGCAGTATTTT. Full variable domain (rest looked up from reference TRBV9 and TRBJ2-3): DSGVTQTPKHLITATGQRVTLRCSPRSGDLSVYWYQQSLDQGLQFLIQYYNGEERAKGNILERFSAQQFPDLHSELNLSSLELGDSALYFCASSVGQGRDTQYFGPGTRLTVL.

In this sample, this clone turned up once. The chain has TRBV6-5 and TRBJ1-2; D remains unclear. V was clipped by 3 bases and J by 5 bases, with 13 bases between them. Germline V gives CDR1 MNHEY, CDR2 SVGAGI. The CDR3 consists of 14 residues. The CDR3 loop reads CASSYPPLAYGYTF. The CDR3, as DNA: TGTGCCAGCAGTTATCCCCCGCTTGCATATGGCTACACCTTC.

The rearrangement uses TRBV30 and TRBJ1-1; no definite D call. V lost 4 bases to trimming and J lost 4 bases, with 10 bases between them. This CDR3 comprises 12 residues. The germline V gene encodes CDR1 GTSNPN and CDR2 SVGIG (reference sequence). The CDR3 here is CAWTGEVTEAFF. The CDR3 DNA sequence: TGTGCCTGGACCGGGGAAGTCACTGAAGCTTTCTTT.